This T cell receptor beta chain emerged from a study of T cell responses to AZD1222 COVID-19 vaccine. Findings and limits, study-wide: Baseline testing showed seropositivity in only a handful of AZD1222 recipients. Per reports, nearly half of all spike-specific TCRs target regions that are unmutated in variants. Spike-specific TCR breadth and depth were elevated following two AZD1222 doses.

Libraries were prepared by immunoSEQ multiplex PCR; TCRdb keeps only in-frame clonotypes and omits some of them. The sample has 160,000 or so clones, roughly 94% seen once. Recipients boosted at about 4 weeks or about 12 weeks are pooled. As concerns this clone: Antigen specificity is unknown.

Germline CDR1 SNHLY, CDR2 FYNNEI. The CDR3 loop spans 14 amino acids. Trimming left V 5 bases short and J 2 bases short, with 12 bases between. The chain uses TRBV2 and TRBJ1-2, with D uncertain. The sequence was obtained from an adult who received the AZD1222 COVID-19 vaccine. Sequenced here: peripheral blood, sampled 28 days after the second AZD1222 dose. CDR3 region: CASSLRTLNYGYTF. CDR3 nucleotide sequence: TGTGCCAGCAGTCTGAGGACCCTAAACTATGGCTACACCTTC.